A selection of T cell receptor beta chains follows, all from one sample in a study of metastatic and nonmetastatic thyroid tumors. TCRdb reanalyzed the PCR reads with MiXCR. The table includes about 7,800 clones, 25% to 30% detected once. The sample was adjacent normal tissue. The origin of the receptors is a female donor with papillary thyroid cancer or a benign thyroid nodule (not recorded which). Some clones in this sample may be carry-over from other donors' samples. CDR3s include the opening cysteine and the closing phenylalanine or tryptophan. Fields, in order: clone size, D gene, J gene, V gene, CDR3 protein, CDR3 DNA. D genes are given only for firm matches. Rows give clone size only sometimes, using once, few, many, or a class for an expanded clone.

size: NA; D: TRBD1; J: TRBJ2-7; V: TRBV20-1; CDR3: CSARGGTGGYEQYF; DNA: TGCAGTGCTAGGGGAGGGACAGGGGGTTACGAGCAGTACTTC
size: many; D: NA; J: TRBJ1-5; V: TRBV7-9; CDR3: CASSERGQPQHF; DNA: TGTGCCAGCAGCGAGAGGGGTCAGCCCCAGCATTTT
size: NA; D: TRBD2; J: TRBJ2-7; V: TRBV20-1; CDR3: CSARTSSGRGEQYF; DNA: TGCAGTGCTAGAACGTCTAGCGGGAGGGGGGAGCAGTACTTC
size: NA; D: TRBD2; J: TRBJ2-7; V: TRBV6-1; CDR3: CASTPFLTSGSAYEQYF; DNA: TGTGCCAGCACCCCCTTCCTGACTAGCGGGAGTGCTTACGAGCAGTACTTC
size: NA; D: TRBD1; J: TRBJ1-1; V: TRBV6-1; CDR3: CASSSGQLFMNTEAFF; DNA: TGTGCCAGCAGCTCGGGACAGCTTTTTATGAACACTGAAGCTTTCTTT
size: many; D: NA; J: TRBJ2-5; V: TRBV11-2; CDR3: CASSLAGEFRETQYF; DNA: TGTGCCAGCAGCTTAGCGGGAGAGTTCAGGGAGACCCAGTACTTC
size: NA; D: TRBD1; J: TRBJ2-7; V: TRBV27; CDR3: CASSLGTGSYEQYF; DNA: TGTGCCAGCAGTCTAGGGACAGGGAGCTACGAGCAGTACTTC
size: medium-sized; D: TRBD1; J: TRBJ1-1; V: TRBV6-1; CDR3: CASSQYRGQSVTEAFF; DNA: TGTGCCAGCAGTCAATACAGGGGGCAATCGGTCACTGAAGCTTTCTTT
size: NA; D: NA; J: TRBJ2-1; V: TRBV5-8; CDR3: CASRGRQQFF; DNA: TGTGCCAGCAGGGGACGCCAACAGTTCTTC
size: NA; D: TRBD1; J: TRBJ2-5; V: TRBV2; CDR3: CASIHFGTAGQETQYF; DNA: TGTGCCAGCATACATTTCGGGACAGCAGGACAAGAGACCCAGTACTTC
size: medium-sized; D: TRBD1; J: TRBJ1-4; V: TRBV27; CDR3: CASSLSGQWREKLFF; DNA: TGTGCCAGCAGTTTATCGGGACAGTGGAGGGAAAAACTGTTTTTT
size: NA; D: NA; J: TRBJ1-3; V: TRBV28; CDR3: CASIPQGAGGTTIYF; DNA: TGTGCCAGCATCCCACAGGGTGCGGGCGGAACCACCATATATTTT
size: NA; D: TRBD1; J: TRBJ2-5; V: TRBV10-3; CDR3: CAISESRTGTETQYF; DNA: TGTGCCATCAGTGAGTCCCGGACAGGGACAGAGACCCAGTACTTC
size: medium-sized; D: TRBD1; J: TRBJ2-5; V: TRBV6-5; CDR3: CASSSSDRARETQYF; DNA: TGTGCCAGCAGTTCCTCGGACAGGGCGCGGGAGACCCAGTACTTC
size: NA; D: TRBD1; J: TRBJ1-6; V: TRBV12-5; CDR3: CASGLTGGFGSPLHF; DNA: TGTGCTAGTGGTTTGACAGGGGGATTCGGATCACCCCTCCACTTT
size: large; D: TRBD1; J: TRBJ2-1; V: TRBV12-3/TRBV12-4; CDR3: CASSPGTGYNEQFF; DNA: TGTGCCAGCAGTCCCGGGACAGGGTACAATGAGCAGTTCTTC
size: medium-sized; D: NA; J: TRBJ1-5; V: TRBV6-5; CDR3: CASSYSRVGNQPQHF; DNA: TGTGCCAGCAGTTACTCAAGGGTAGGCAATCAGCCCCAGCATTTT
size: NA; D: NA; J: TRBJ2-5; V: TRBV12-3/TRBV12-4; CDR3: CASSYQETQYF; DNA: TGTGCCAGCTCCTACCAAGAGACCCAGTACTTC
size: NA; D: NA; J: TRBJ1-5; V: TRBV20-1; CDR3: CSAREANQPQHF; DNA: TGCAGTGCTAGAGAGGCCAATCAGCCCCAGCATTTT
size: few; D: TRBD2; J: TRBJ2-7; V: TRBV20-1; CDR3: CSAAGTSGYEQYF; DNA: TGCAGTGCTGCTGGGACTAGCGGTTACGAGCAGTACTTC
size: medium-sized; D: NA; J: TRBJ1-4; V: TRBV5-6; CDR3: CASSLASGEKLFF; DNA: TGTGCCAGCAGCTTGGCTTCTGGGGAAAAACTGTTTTTT
size: few; D: NA; J: TRBJ2-2; V: TRBV6-5; CDR3: CASSYVASTGELFF; DNA: TGTGCCAGCAGTTACGTCGCGTCGACCGGGGAGCTGTTTTTT
size: few; D: NA; J: TRBJ1-1; V: TRBV6-5; CDR3: CASSFGRNTEAFF; DNA: TGTGCCAGCAGTTTCGGCCGGAACACTGAAGCTTTCTTT
size: NA; D: NA; J: TRBJ2-3; V: TRBV9; CDR3: CASSGNTDTQYF; DNA: TGTGCCAGCAGCGGTAACACAGATACGCAGTATTTT
size: once; D: NA; J: TRBJ2-7; V: TRBV6-1; CDR3: CASHPSGQGYEQYF; DNA: TGTGCCAGCCATCCTTCAGGACAAGGTTACGAGCAGTACTTC
size: NA; D: NA; J: TRBJ2-2; V: TRBV20-1; CDR3: CSARQGGNTGELFF; DNA: TGCAGTGCTAGACAGGGAGGGAACACCGGGGAGCTGTTTTTT
size: NA; D: NA; J: TRBJ1-1; V: TRBV20-1; CDR3: CSARVRHRSGSTEAFF; DNA: TGCAGTGCTAGAGTGAGACATAGGTCAGGAAGCACTGAAGCTTTCTTT
size: NA; D: NA; J: TRBJ1-2; V: TRBV11-2; CDR3: CASSLIRGGYTF; DNA: TGTGCCAGCAGCTTAATTCGGGGGGGCTACACCTTC
size: many; D: TRBD1; J: TRBJ2-7; V: TRBV30; CDR3: CAWSVFGTGVGSYEQYF; DNA: TGTGCCTGGAGTGTATTCGGGACAGGGGTGGGAAGCTACGAGCAGTACTTC
size: NA; D: TRBD1; J: TRBJ1-6; V: TRBV27; CDR3: CASSFEQGGSSPLHF; DNA: TGTGCCAGCAGTTTTGAGCAGGGGGGGAGTTCACCCCTCCACTTT
size: few; D: TRBD1; J: TRBJ2-7; V: TRBV6-1; CDR3: CASSGVRTGDNEQYF; DNA: TGTGCCAGCAGTGGGGTCCGGACAGGGGACAACGAGCAGTACTTC
size: medium-sized; D: NA; J: TRBJ1-2; V: TRBV5-1; CDR3: CASRFSDRSGDGYTF; DNA: TGCGCCAGCAGATTTTCGGACAGAAGCGGGGATGGCTACACCTTC
size: many; D: NA; J: TRBJ1-2; V: TRBV20-1; CDR3: CLPRQDFYGYTF; DNA: TGCCTCCCCCGGCAGGACTTCTATGGCTACACCTTC
size: NA; D: NA; J: TRBJ2-7; V: TRBV11-3; CDR3: CASSLVLGRGSYEQYF; DNA: TGTGCCAGCAGCTTAGTACTAGGACGGGGCTCCTACGAGCAGTACTTC
size: NA; D: TRBD1; J: TRBJ2-3; V: TRBV20-1; CDR3: CSATGTGSTDTQYF; DNA: TGCAGTGCTACCGGGACAGGGAGCACAGATACGCAGTATTTT
size: NA; D: TRBD2; J: TRBJ2-1; V: TRBV11-2; CDR3: CASSLASGGAWDEQFF; DNA: TGTGCCAGCAGCTTAGCCAGCGGGGGGGCATGGGATGAGCAGTTCTTC
size: many; D: NA; J: TRBJ2-3; V: TRBV7-3; CDR3: CASSPDGGTTDTQYF; DNA: TGTGCCAGCAGCCCCGACGGGGGTACCACAGATACGCAGTATTTT
size: many; D: NA; J: TRBJ2-2; V: TRBV11-1; CDR3: CASRSGNTGELFF; DNA: TGTGCCAGCAGGAGCGGGAACACCGGGGAGCTGTTTTTT
size: many; D: NA; J: TRBJ2-5; V: TRBV30; CDR3: CAQRGGSLQETQYF; DNA: TGTGCCCAGAGGGGGGGTTCGTTACAAGAGACCCAGTACTTC
size: NA; D: TRBD2; J: TRBJ2-3; V: TRBV18; CDR3: CASSPPGLAGSTDTQYF; DNA: TGTGCCAGCTCACCACCGGGACTAGCGGGATCGACAGATACGCAGTATTTT
size: NA; D: TRBD1; J: TRBJ1-5; V: TRBV2; CDR3: CARSGQGAFNQPQHF; DNA: TGTGCCAGGTCAGGACAGGGGGCCTTCAATCAGCCCCAGCATTTT
size: medium-sized; D: NA; J: TRBJ2-7; V: TRBV27; CDR3: CASSFLGEEYEQYF; DNA: TGTGCCAGCAGTTTTCTAGGGGAAGAATACGAGCAGTACTTC
size: NA; D: NA; J: TRBJ1-5; V: TRBV19; CDR3: CASSIYTGYSNQPQHF; DNA: TGTGCCAGCAGTATATATACAGGTTATAGCAATCAGCCCCAGCATTTT
size: medium-sized; D: NA; J: TRBJ1-1; V: TRBV19; CDR3: CATQWGGNTEAFF; DNA: TGTGCCACCCAATGGGGGGGGAACACTGAAGCTTTCTTT
size: few; D: NA; J: TRBJ1-2; V: TRBV7-3; CDR3: CASSPRVGRLKTDGYTF; DNA: TGTGCCAGCAGCCCCCGTGTGGGGAGGTTGAAGACGGATGGCTACACCTTC
size: NA; D: NA; J: TRBJ2-7; V: TRBV20-1; CDR3: CSARPRMDSYSYEQYF; DNA: TGCAGTGCTCGCCCCCGTATGGATTCGTACTCCTACGAGCAGTACTTC
size: many; D: NA; J: TRBJ2-5; V: TRBV5-1; CDR3: CASSWEGAQETQYF; DNA: TGCGCCAGCAGCTGGGAAGGGGCCCAAGAGACCCAGTACTTC
size: NA; D: TRBD1; J: TRBJ2-7; V: TRBV6-1; CDR3: CVSSVGQGPYEQYF; DNA: TGTGTCAGCAGTGTCGGACAGGGTCCCTACGAGCAGTACTTC
size: large; D: NA; J: TRBJ2-5; V: TRBV12-3/TRBV12-4; CDR3: CASSLVVRETQYF; DNA: TGTGCCAGCAGTTTAGTAGTTCGGGAGACCCAGTACTTC
size: NA; D: TRBD2; J: TRBJ2-7; V: TRBV7-8; CDR3: CASSLLSGASSYEQYF; DNA: TGTGCCAGCAGCTTATTGAGCGGGGCGAGCTCCTACGAGCAGTACTTC
size: NA; D: TRBD1; J: TRBJ2-5; V: TRBV7-8; CDR3: CASSFGQVRVQDTQYF; DNA: TGTGCCAGCAGCTTCGGACAGGTTAGGGTCCAAGATACCCAGTACTTC